A single sample gave rise to the 23 T cell receptor beta chains below, sequenced in a study of cytomegalovirus exposure and HLA in healthy donors. The PCR was carried out with 60 Vbeta primers and 13 Jbeta primers. Here immunoSEQ multiplex PCR was the method, and the copy in TCRdb shows in-frame clones only, minus some. Here the sample spans approximately 110,000 clones, 70% to 80% being singletons. The sequencing input was PBMCs. These TCRs come from a man in his forties or fifties in good health and CMV-seronegative.

The chain recombines TRBV7-9 with TRBJ2-7, with D uncertain. The ends were cut back, 5 bases at V and 4 bases at J, with 21 bases in the middle. The length of the CDR3 is 16 residues. Germline CDR1 and CDR2: SEHNR and FQNEAQ (reference sequence). The CDR3 spells CASSPNMGRLRYEQYF. In nucleotides, the CDR3 is TGTGCCAGCAGCCCAAATATGGGCCGGCTTCGTTACGAGCAGTACTTC.

Comments on this clone: Other nucleotide sequences from this sample produce the same CDR3. The V gene is TRBV5-1, the J gene TRBJ2-7, with 7 positions matching TRBD1. Germline V gene lookup returns CDR1 SGHRS and CDR2 YFSETQ. The CDR3 covers 12 residues. Trimming at V came to 2 bases and at J to 7 bases, leaving 3 bases not matched to a gene. The CDR3 is CASSLQGSEQYF. The CDR3 DNA is TGCGCCAGCAGCTTACAGGGGTCGGAGCAGTACTTC.

The CDR3 loop reads CSASGVGGYTF. In DNA form, the CDR3 reads TGCAGTGCTTCAGGGGTGGGGGGCTACACCTTC. The chain joins TRBV20-1 to TRBJ1-2; D might be TRBD1 (6 bases). Trimming removed 5 bases at V and 8 bases at J, with 12 bases between. This CDR3 has 11 residues. The germline gives CDR1 DFQATT, CDR2 SNEGSKA (reference sequence).

The rearrangement joins TRBV7-9 to TRBJ2-7; unclear D gene. The CDR3 loop spans 11 amino acids. CDR1 is SEHNR, CDR2 FQNEAQ, per germline (reference sequence). The V end was cut by 3 bases, the J end by 5 bases, with 5 bases between. The CDR3 nucleotides read TGTGCCAGCAGCTTCCCAGACGAGCAGTACTTC. Protein: CASSFPDEQYF.

The chain links TRBV19 to TRBJ2-1, with a tentative D call TRBD2 (5 bases). The germline gives CDR1 LNHDA, CDR2 SQIVND (reference sequence). Trimming left V 7 bases short and J 3 bases short, with 10 bases between. There are 13 residues in the CDR3. CDR3: CASKAGGYNEQFF. CDR3 nucleotides: TGTGCCAGTAAGGCGGGCGGCTACAATGAGCAGTTCTTC.

The chain couples TRBV19 to TRBJ1-4; 10 nucleotides agree with TRBD1. Germline assignment: CDR1 LNHDA and CDR2 SQIVND (reference sequence). V gave up 5 bases and J gave up 7 bases; unmatched junction bases: 7. CDR3 length equals 15 residues. In DNA, the CDR3 is TGTGCCAGTAGTCCGGGACAGGGGAGAGGTGAAAAACTGTTTTTT. Translation gives CASSPGQGRGEKLFF.

This chain uses TRBV7-9 with TRBJ2-1; weak D call: TRBD2 (5 bases). CDR3 length: 12 residues. Germline V CDR1 and CDR2: SEHNR, FQNEAQ (reference sequence). V was trimmed by 5 bases and J by 6 bases, leaving 8 bases between them. DNA of the CDR3: TGTGCCAGCAGCGGAGAGGGCAATGAGCAGTTCTTC. Amino acids: CASSGEGNEQFF.

This clone occurred a few times. V gene TRBV9 combines with J gene TRBJ2-1; weak D call: TRBD2 (5 bases). V gave up 4 bases and J gave up 0 bases, with 14 bases separating them. The germline V gene encodes CDR1 SGDLS and CDR2 YYNGEE. The CDR3 contains 16 residues. The CDR3 protein is CASSPEGGVSYNEQFF. The CDR3 DNA reads TGTGCCAGCAGCCCCGAGGGTGGAGTCTCCTACAATGAGCAGTTCTTC.

Note on this clone: The junction does not match germline at one end; this may be a read error. The chain recombines TRBV7-2 with TRBJ2-6, with 7 bases fitting TRBD1. CDR1 is SGHTA, CDR2 FQGNSA, per germline. The CDR3 length is 18 residues. CDR3 sequence (DNA): TGCGCCAGCAGCGCAGCCGGGACAGAGAACTCTGGGGCCAACGTCCTGACTTTC. Protein product: CASSAAGTENSGANVLTF.

This clone was counted a few times. The rearrangement joins TRBV6-6 to TRBJ2-7, with 7 bases that match TRBD2. This CDR3 region has 15 residues. The J segment lost 6 bases and the V segment lost 4 bases, leaving 12 bases of the junction unmatched. In germline, CDR1 is MNHNY, CDR2 SVGAGI (reference sequence). The CDR3 spells CASSLGGSLTGEQYF. CDR3 coding DNA: TGTGCCAGCAGTTTGGGCGGGAGTCTGACCGGCGAGCAGTACTTC.

This clone came up a few times. The chain has TRBV5-1 and TRBJ2-5; 8 positions agree with TRBD1. V lost 4 bases and J lost 4; bases outside the gene matches: 6. This CDR3 has 14 residues. Germline CDR1 and CDR2: SGHRS and YFSETQ. The CDR3 nucleotides read TGCGCCAGCAGCAACACCGGACAGGGAGAGACCCAGTACTTC. As protein: CASSNTGQGETQYF.

This chain connects TRBV4-3 to TRBJ2-7; D perhaps matches TRBD1 (7 bases). Deletions cut 0 bases from V and 2 bases from J, with 23 bases between. The CDR3 covers 19 residues. Germline V gene sequence: CDR1 LGHNA, CDR2 YSLEER. Written as DNA, the CDR3 is TGCGCCAGCAGCCAAGAACAAAACCAGGGGGGAGGTTTCGCCTACGAGCAGTACTTC. Amino acid sequence: CASSQEQNQGGGFAYEQYF.

This clone was counted a single time. The chain uses TRBV5-1 and TRBJ1-4; D gene unclear. V was shortened by 2 bases and J by 5 bases, with 10 bases between the two germline ends. Per the germline V gene, CDR1 is SGHRS and CDR2 is YFSETQ. CDR3 length equals 14 residues. The CDR3 coding sequence is TGCGCCAGCAGCTTAGAGGGATTGAATGAAAAACTGTTTTTT. This gives the protein CASSLEGLNEKLFF.

This clone appeared a few times. The rearrangement links TRBV7-9 to TRBJ2-7, with 9 nucleotides matching TRBD1. The CDR3 is 16 amino acids. CDR1 is SEHNR, CDR2 FQNEAQ, per germline (reference sequence). J was trimmed by 0 bases and V by 3 bases; bases with no gene match: 6. The CDR3 DNA reads as TGTGCCAGCAGCTTGTACACAGGGGGCGCCTCCTACGAGCAGTACTTC. Amino acids: CASSLYTGGASYEQYF.

The gene calls are TRBV19 and TRBJ2-7; TRBD2 agrees at 8 bases. V gave up 0 bases and J gave up 7 bases; unmatched junction bases: 8. The CDR3 length is 15 residues. CDR1 is LNHDA and CDR2 is SQIVND in the germline V gene (reference sequence). CDR3 region: CASSIDPGLVLEQYF. DNA of the CDR3: TGTGCCAGTAGTATAGACCCGGGACTAGTTTTAGAGCAGTACTTC.

The chain has TRBV7-2 and TRBJ2-7; 10 bases line up with TRBD1. The CDR3 extends over 14 amino acids. With 2 bases clipped from V and 3 bases from J, the junction kept 1 base outside the gene matches. CDR1 and CDR2 (germline): SGHTA, FQGNSA. CDR3 protein: CASSLRTGGYEQYF. Here the CDR3 DNA reads TGTGCCAGCAGCTTAAGGACAGGGGGCTACGAGCAGTACTTC.

This chain joins TRBV10-3 and TRBJ1-1; D unclear. Germline V gene lookup returns CDR1 ENHRY and CDR2 SYGVKD. V was trimmed by 10 bases and J by 4 bases, leaving 19 bases between them. This CDR3 has 14 amino acids. CDR3 loop: CATKAEGRATEAFF. The CDR3 DNA reads as TGTGCCACCAAGGCGGAGGGAAGGGCCACTGAAGCTTTCTTT.

In its sample, this clone was seen a few times. V usage is TRBV30 and J usage is TRBJ1-4; 7 nucleotides agree with TRBD1. Germline CDR1 and CDR2: GTSNPN and SVGIG (reference sequence). The CDR3 is 14 residues long. J was trimmed by 4 bases and V by 3 bases; bases with no gene match: 5. The CDR3 spells CAWRRQGYNEKLFF. CDR3 in DNA: TGTGCCTGGAGGAGACAGGGCTATAATGAAAAACTGTTTTTT.

The gene calls are TRBV7-3 and TRBJ2-2; 8 bases line up with TRBD1. The germline gives CDR1 SGHTA, CDR2 FQGTGA. This CDR3 has 16 amino acids. V lost 5 bases to trimming and J lost 5 bases; unmatched junction nucleotides: 10. This chain's CDR3 is CASSPRQGLLTGELFF. CDR3 nucleotides: TGTGCCAGCAGCCCCCGACAGGGGTTGTTAACCGGGGAGCTGTTTTTT.

The V gene is TRBV6-4, the J gene TRBJ1-5; tentatively, D is TRBD1 (6 bases). Per germline, CDR1 MRHNA and CDR2 SNTAGT. This CDR3 comprises 14 residues. The V end lost 5 bases, the J end lost 0 bases, and 8 bases lay between the germline ends. CDR3 DNA: TGTGCCAGCAGTTACAGGGATAGCAATCAGCCCCAGCATTTT. It is translated as CASSYRDSNQPQHF.

V and J are TRBV29-1 and TRBJ1-2; TRBD1 matches at 8 bases. Unmatched junction bases numbered 7, after V lost 4 bases and J lost 3 bases. Germline-derived CDR1 and CDR2 are SQVTM and ANQGSEA. The CDR3 has 14 amino acids. CDR3 bases: TGCAGCGTTGCCTTGTTGACAGGGGACTATGGCTACACCTTC. It specifies CSVALLTGDYGYTF.

The chain joins TRBV5-8 to TRBJ2-6; D is perhaps TRBD1 (6 bases). Per germline, CDR1 SGHTS and CDR2 YDEGEE. V was clipped by 0 bases and J by 2 bases, with 9 bases between them. CDR3 length: 16 residues. CDR3 loop: CASSLDRQAGANVLTF. The DNA for the CDR3 is TGTGCCAGCAGCTTGGATAGACAGGCTGGGGCCAACGTCCTGACTTTC. Together with reference TRBV5-8 and TRBJ2-6, the CDR3 gives the full variable domain: EAGVTQSPTHLIKTRGQQATLRCSPISGHTSVYWYQQALGLGLQFLLWYDEGEERNRGNFPPRFSGRQFPNYSSELNVNALELEDSALYLCASSLDRQAGANVLTFGAGSRLTVL.

This sequence joins TRBV4-3 and TRBJ2-7; 10 bases line up with TRBD1. CDR3 length: 14 amino acids. V dropped 4 bases and J dropped 4; count of bases not matched to a gene: 4. Germline V gene lookup returns CDR1 LGHNA and CDR2 YSLEER. CDR3 in DNA: TGCGCCAGCAGCCTCGGACAGGGGGAGTACGAGCAGTACTTC. This sequence encodes CASSLGQGEYEQYF.